These 7 T cell receptor beta chains were sequenced from one sample in a study of blood T cell repertoires in COVID-19. Sequenced by immunoSEQ multiplex PCR; TCRdb stores in-frame clones only, minus some. The data contain approximately 110,000 clones, roughly 82% of them singletons. The sequencing sample was made of peripheral blood. The receptors were sampled from a woman in her thirties or forties with acute or convalescent COVID-19.

CDR3 nucleotides: TGTGCCAGCAGCCAGCAACGGGACTCTGGGGCCAACGTCCTGACTTTC. This translates into CASSQQRDSGANVLTF. The rearrangement uses TRBV3-1 (or the pseudogene TRBV3-2) and TRBJ2-6; D may be TRBD2 (5 bases). V was shortened by 3 bases and J by 0 bases, with 9 bases between the two germline ends. The germline V gene encodes CDR1 LGHDT and CDR2 YNNKEL (reference sequence). The CDR3 consists of 16 residues.

CDR3 sequence (DNA): TGTGCCAGCAGTTACAGGACAGGGGGTTCGAACTACGAGCAGTACTTC. Protein: CASSYRTGGSNYEQYF. J is TRBJ2-7 and V is TRBV6-5, with 10 bases lining up with TRBD1. The V gene end was trimmed by 2 bases and the J gene end by 3 bases; junction bases not matched to a gene: 7. The CDR3 totals 16 residues. The germline V gene encodes CDR1 MNHEY and CDR2 SVGAGI.

The V call is TRBV29-1, the J call TRBJ1-2, with D perhaps matching TRBD1 (6 bases). This CDR3 comprises 14 residues. CDR1 SQVTM and CDR2 ANQGSEA come from the germline V gene. V dropped 3 bases and J dropped 1 base, with 12 bases sitting between them. CDR3 sequence: CSVDHGQLNYGYTF. In DNA, the CDR3 is TGCAGCGTTGATCATGGACAGCTTAACTATGGCTACACCTTC. Full variable domain (missing parts from reference TRBV29-1 and TRBJ1-2): SAVISQKPSRDICQRGTSLTIQCQVDSQVTMMFWYRQQPGQSLTLIATANQGSEATYESGFVIDKFPISRPNLTFSTLTVSNMSPEDSSIYLCSVDHGQLNYGYTFGSGTRLTVV.

The V call is TRBV5-4, the J call TRBJ2-3, with 12 bases identical to TRBD2. V was clipped by 4 bases and J by 6 bases; unmatched bases: 9. Germline loops: CDR1 SGHNT, CDR2 YYREEE (reference sequence). CDR3 length: 16 amino acids. This CDR3 reads CASSPSGGVGGDTQYF. The CDR3 DNA reads as TGTGCCAGCAGCCCTAGCGGGGGGGTCGGGGGTGATACGCAGTATTTT.

The chain uses TRBV6-1 and TRBJ2-2, with TRBD2 identical over 9 bases. Germline loops: CDR1 MNHNS, CDR2 SASEGT. The ends lost 3 bases at V and 10 bases at J; junction bases unmatched: 12. The CDR3 runs 16 residues. The CDR3 DNA follows: TGTGCCAGCAGTGATAAGGCTAGCGGGGTTGTTAAGGAGCTGTTTTTT. Its translation: CASSDKASGVVKELFF.

The rearrangement uses TRBV12-3 or TRBV12-4 and TRBJ2-3; TRBD1 agrees at 10 bases. CDR3 length: 13 residues. Trimming cost V 7 bases and J 4 bases; bases outside gene matches: 2. CDR3: CASKGQGADTQYF. In DNA, the CDR3 is TGTGCCAGCAAAGGACAGGGGGCAGATACGCAGTATTTT.

The gene calls are TRBV5-4 and TRBJ1-1; 9 nucleotides agree with TRBD1. Germline-derived CDR1 and CDR2 are SGHNT and YYREEE (reference sequence). Trimming removed 3 bases from V and 2 bases from J; junction bases left unmatched: 5. This CDR3 has 15 residues. The CDR3 DNA follows: TGTGCCAGCAGCTCGGGACAGGGTTTAAACACTGAAGCTTTCTTT. Its protein is CASSSGQGLNTEAFF.